One sample yielded the 28 T cell receptor beta chains listed below, sequenced in a study of cytomegalovirus exposure and HLA in healthy donors (dated by TCRdb to about 2017). Libraries were built with the immunoSEQ multiplex PCR assay. Imported from immuneACCESS, the table was reduced by TCRdb to in-frame sequences with V and J called. These copies leave out some clones; in studies compared against another copy, an unresolved V gene accounts for under half, and the cause of the remainder is not known. The sample has tens of thousands of clones on record, around four fifths of them singletons. The top ten constitute less than 3% of the sample. Sample: PBMCs. The source is a man in his thirties or forties in good health and CMV-seronegative.

The V call is TRBV6-5, the J call TRBJ1-1; no definite D call. CDR1 is MNHEY and CDR2 is SVGAGI in the germline V gene. The V end was cut by 0 bases, the J end by 2 bases, with 10 bases between. The CDR3 totals 15 residues. CDR3 residues: CASSYSWQLNTEAFF. In DNA form, the CDR3 reads TGTGCCAGCAGTTACTCTTGGCAGTTAAACACTGAAGCTTTCTTT.

This clone was recorded a few times. The chain employs TRBV7-6 and TRBJ1-4, with a tentative D call TRBD1 (6 bases). Germline V lookup: CDR1 SGHVS, CDR2 FNYEAQ. This CDR3 is built from 15 residues. V was pared by 3 bases and J by 8 bases, with 16 bases between. The CDR3 reads CASSLSPGGREKLFF. CDR3 nucleotide sequence: TGTGCCAGCAGCTTGTCTCCGGGGGGCCGGGAAAAACTGTTTTTT.

The chain joins TRBV28 to TRBJ1-2, with a possible D match to TRBD1 (6 bases). Trimming pared 2 bases from V and 2 bases from J, leaving 15 bases between. The CDR3 spans 16 residues. Germline V gene lookup returns CDR1 MDHEN and CDR2 SYDVKM. CDR3 amino acids: CASSLGPFTGNYGYTF. In DNA, the CDR3 is TGTGCCAGCAGTTTAGGCCCATTCACAGGGAACTATGGCTACACCTTC.

This chain links TRBV21-1 with TRBJ2-4; the table's D gene call, TRBD2, was not cross checked with the DNA. TRBV21-1 is a recognized pseudogene. CDR3 size: 18 residues. This CDR3 reads CASSKPVGGTSGESIQYF. The CDR3 coding sequence is TGTGCCAGCAGCAAACCGGTTGGAGGGACTAGCGGGGAGAGCATTCAGTACTTC.

This chain connects TRBV9 to TRBJ2-7; D may be TRBD1 (6 bases). The germline V and J ends were trimmed by 0 bases and 2 bases, with 9 bases remaining between them. The CDR3 is 14 residues long. CDR1 is SGDLS and CDR2 is YYNGEE in the germline V gene. The CDR3 region is CASSVEGDPYEQYF. CDR3 nucleotide sequence: TGTGCCAGCAGCGTAGAGGGGGACCCCTACGAGCAGTACTTC. The whole variable domain, remainder taken from reference TRBV9 and TRBJ2-7, is DSGVTQTPKHLITATGQRVTLRCSPRSGDLSVYWYQQSLDQGLQFLIQYYNGEERAKGNILERFSAQQFPDLHSELNLSSLELGDSALYFCASSVEGDPYEQYFGPGTRLTVT.

The chain couples TRBV11-3 to TRBJ1-2; D possibly corresponds to TRBD1 (5 bases). The germline V gene encodes CDR1 SGHNT and CDR2 YENEEA. Deletions cut 1 base from V and 6 bases from J, with 12 bases between. The CDR3 consists of 14 residues. The CDR3 reads CASSLGSQGHGYTF. The CDR3, as DNA: TGTGCCAGCAGCTTAGGGTCCCAGGGTCATGGCTACACCTTC.

This chain uses TRBV5-1 with TRBJ2-1, with TRBD2 matching 7 bases. Per germline, CDR1 SGHRS and CDR2 YFSETQ. V gave up 0 bases and J gave up 9 bases; unmatched junction bases: 9. The CDR3 length is 15 residues. As DNA, the CDR3 is TGCGCCAGCAGCTTGGATCCAGCGGGAATAGGTGAGCAGTTCTTC. Amino acids: CASSLDPAGIGEQFF.

This chain links TRBV6-6 with TRBJ1-6; D not resolved. The germline V gene encodes CDR1 MNHNY and CDR2 SVGAGI (reference sequence). This CDR3 has 14 amino acids. Trimming shortened V by 4 bases and J by 9 bases, and 13 bases separated the two germline ends. CDR3 sequence (DNA): TGTGCCAGCAGTTCCTTTTCGGGTAGTTCACCCCTCCACTTT. Amino acids: CASSSFSGSSPLHF.

The table lists this clone with a count of one. This chain links TRBV10-3 with TRBJ2-2; D might be TRBD2 (6 bases). V gave up 0 bases and J gave up 2 bases, with 10 bases separating them. The CDR3 has 16 residues. Germline V gives CDR1 ENHRY, CDR2 SYGVKD. DNA for the CDR3: TGTGCCATCAGTGAGTCCAGGGCGGGAAACACCGGGGAGCTGTTTTTT. Residues: CAISESRAGNTGELFF.

The chain carries TRBV7-9 and TRBJ1-5, with a possible D match to TRBD1 (5 bases). The CDR3 extends over 19 amino acids. The germline V gene has CDR1 SEHNR and CDR2 FQNEAQ (reference sequence). V dropped 2 bases and J dropped 3 bases, with 23 bases sitting between them. The CDR3 coding sequence is TGTGCCAGCAGCTTATTCAATCCGCGGTTGGGACTTGTCAATCAGCCCCAGCATTTT. This sequence encodes CASSLFNPRLGLVNQPQHF.

The chain combines TRBV7-8 with TRBJ1-4; D not certain. The CDR3 contains 16 residues. Germline V gene lookup returns CDR1 SGHVS and CDR2 FQNEAQ. Trimming left V 1 base short and J 3 bases short, with 12 bases between. Here the CDR3 reads CASSLVVGAANEKLFF. The CDR3 DNA sequence: TGTGCCAGCAGCTTAGTGGTAGGAGCGGCTAATGAAAAACTGTTTTTT.

This chain links TRBV19 with TRBJ2-7, with 10 nucleotides matching TRBD1. The length of the CDR3 is 15 residues. Germline assignment: CDR1 LNHDA and CDR2 SQIVND (reference sequence). V trimming: 5 bases; J trimming: 2 bases; junction bases outside the gene matches: 6. The CDR3 coding sequence is TGTGCCAGTAGTCCGTCCGGGACAGGGGCCTACGAGCAGTACTTC. As protein: CASSPSGTGAYEQYF.

This sequence joins TRBV7-6 and TRBJ2-3; a weak D match, TRBD1 (6 bases). The germline V and J ends were trimmed by 0 bases and 6 bases, with 13 bases remaining between them. Germline CDR1 and CDR2: SGHVS and FNYEAQ. The CDR3 runs to 15 residues. CDR3 sequence (DNA): TGTGCCAGCAGCTTAGCGGCAGGGGCCCCGGATACGCAGTATTTT. Translating gives CASSLAAGAPDTQYF. Full variable domain (missing parts from reference TRBV7-6 and TRBJ2-3): GAGVSQSPRYKVTKRGQDVALRCDPISGHVSLYWYRQALGQGPEFLTYFNYEAQQDKSGLPNDRFSAERPEGSISTLTIQRTEQRDSAMYRCASSLAAGAPDTQYFGPGTRLTVL.

This chain joins TRBV18 and TRBJ1-5; D may be TRBD1 (5 bases). The CDR3 is 14 amino acids. Trimming cost V 1 base and J 3 bases, with 7 bases left between them. Per the germline V gene, CDR1 is KGHSH and CDR2 is LQKENI. The CDR3 sequence: CASSPLGANQPQHF. As DNA, the CDR3 is TGTGCCAGCTCACCACTAGGGGCCAATCAGCCCCAGCATTTT.

The chain combines TRBV6-1 with TRBJ2-2, with 11 bases fitting TRBD2. This CDR3 contains 15 residues. Trimming cost V 5 bases and J 6 bases; bases outside gene matches: 5. The germline CDR1 and CDR2 sequences are MNHNS and SASEGT. The CDR3 DNA is TGTGCCAGCAGTCCTCTAGCGGGAGGCTCCGGGGAGCTGTTTTTT. Translated, it gives CASSPLAGGSGELFF.

The V call is TRBV5-1, the J call TRBJ2-7; 10 nucleotides match TRBD1. V lost 2 bases, J lost 6 bases, and 8 bases stayed unmatched. This CDR3 has 15 amino acids. Germline lookup yields CDR1 SGHRS and CDR2 YFSETQ. CDR3 in amino acids: CASSFDRGRYGEQYF. CDR3 coding DNA: TGCGCCAGCAGCTTTGACAGGGGGCGCTACGGCGAGCAGTACTTC.

The chain joins TRBV4-1 to TRBJ1-2; 7 nucleotides align to TRBD1. This CDR3 comprises 14 residues. The V segment lost 2 bases and the J segment 2 bases; nucleotides outside the gene matches: 2. Germline V gives CDR1 MGHRA, CDR2 YSYEKL. The CDR3 loop reads CASSQLTGNYGYTF. The CDR3 DNA follows: TGCGCCAGCAGCCAACTGACAGGGAACTATGGCTACACCTTC.

The CDR3 is CASSRGPYNEQFF. CDR3 sequence (DNA): TGTGCCAGCTCGCGGGGACCCTACAATGAGCAGTTCTTC. This chain connects TRBV25-1 to TRBJ2-1; D is possibly TRBD2 (6 bases). V was shortened by 8 bases and J by 2 bases, with 10 bases between the two germline ends. CDR3 size: 13 residues. Germline CDR1 and CDR2: MGHDK and SYGVNS.

V is TRBV5-4 and J is TRBJ1-1; D possibly corresponds to TRBD1 (6 bases). V was pared by 0 bases and J by 1 base, with 7 bases between. The CDR3 is 14 amino acids. Germline CDR1 reads SGHNT; CDR2 reads YYREEE (reference sequence). Here the CDR3 DNA reads TGTGCCAGCAGCTTGGGGACAGCGAACACTGAAGCTTTCTTT. As protein: CASSLGTANTEAFF.

The rearrangement links TRBV10-3 to TRBJ2-2; D call uncertain. This CDR3 spans 12 amino acids. The V and J ends lost 7 bases and 4 bases respectively, with 7 bases between them. CDR1 is ENHRY, CDR2 SYGVKD, per germline. The CDR3 sequence is CAITPGTGELFF. Written as DNA, the CDR3 is TGTGCCATCACGCCGGGCACCGGGGAGCTGTTTTTT.

The V and J genes are TRBV4-2 and TRBJ2-1, with TRBD2 as a possible D gene (6 bases). The CDR3 sequence is 17 residues long. From germline, CDR1 is LGHNA and CDR2 YNFKEQ. V dropped 4 bases and J dropped 4 bases, with 20 bases sitting between them. DNA for the CDR3: TGTGCCAGCAGCCCCGGTAGGGAGGTTATTTCTTACAATGAGCAGTTCTTC. Translated: CASSPGREVISYNEQFF.

The CDR3 sequence: CASSLRTAYEQYF. Here the CDR3 DNA reads TGTGCCAGCAGTTTACGGACAGCCTACGAGCAGTACTTC. The chain carries TRBV27 and TRBJ2-7; D may be TRBD1 (6 bases). Germline CDR1 is MNHEY and CDR2 is SMNVEV (reference sequence). With 2 bases removed from V and 2 bases from J, the gap between germline ends came to 7 bases. The CDR3 is 13 residues long.

The CDR3 sequence is CASSSQGTQETQYF. The DNA for the CDR3 is TGTGCCAGCAGTTCCCAGGGGACCCAAGAGACCCAGTACTTC. This chain joins TRBV6-6 and TRBJ2-5; possibly TRBD1 for D (6 bases). CDR3 size: 14 residues. Trimming took off 4 bases at V and 1 base at J, with 10 bases between the two ends. Germline CDR1 reads MNHNY; CDR2 reads SVGAGI (reference sequence).

The CDR3 sequence: CASRIGQGYQPQHF. CDR3 nucleotides: TGTGCCAGCAGAATTGGACAGGGTTATCAGCCCCAGCATTTT. This sequence joins TRBV28 and TRBJ1-5; 8 bases align to TRBD1. Germline CDR1 is MDHEN and CDR2 is SYDVKM. V shed 6 bases, J shed 5 bases, and the junction held 6 bases outside the gene matches. The CDR3 spans 14 residues.

The CDR3 DNA follows: TGTGCCTGGAGTGGGGGCAGGCACAGTGACGAAAAACTGTTTTTT. Encoded protein: CAWSGGRHSDEKLFF. V gene TRBV30 combines with J gene TRBJ1-4, with D perhaps matching TRBD1 (5 bases). Germline V gene data show CDR1 as GTSNPN and CDR2 as SVGIG (reference sequence). CDR3 length: 15 residues. V lost 1 base and J 8 bases, leaving 17 bases between the germline ends.

The chain is built from TRBV27 and TRBJ1-1, with TRBD1 as a possible D gene (5 bases). Per germline, CDR1 MNHEY and CDR2 SMNVEV (reference sequence). Trimming shortened V by 5 bases and J by 6 bases, and 16 bases separated the two germline ends. This CDR3 has 14 amino acids. The CDR3 spells CASSRTRGGPEAFF. CDR3 nucleotides: TGTGCCAGCAGTCGAACTCGCGGGGGTCCTGAAGCTTTCTTT.

V gene TRBV6-4 combines with J gene TRBJ2-1, with 10 bases aligning to TRBD2. The CDR3 spans 15 residues. Per the germline V gene, CDR1 is MRHNA and CDR2 is SNTAGT. V gave up 6 bases and J gave up 3 bases; unmatched junction bases: 5. CDR3 sequence reads: CASSPSSGSYNEQFF. The CDR3 coding sequence is TGTGCCAGCAGCCCCTCTAGCGGGAGCTACAATGAGCAGTTCTTC.

The rearrangement joins TRBV10-3 to TRBJ1-2, with 7 bases identical to TRBD1. V lost 6 bases to trimming and J lost 0 bases; unmatched junction nucleotides: 13. The length of the CDR3 is 17 residues. Germline V gene sequence: CDR1 ENHRY, CDR2 SYGVKD. The DNA for the CDR3 is TGTGCCATCAGCCAGACAGGGATAATTGATTCTAACTATGGCTACACCTTC. Amino acids: CAISQTGIIDSNYGYTF.